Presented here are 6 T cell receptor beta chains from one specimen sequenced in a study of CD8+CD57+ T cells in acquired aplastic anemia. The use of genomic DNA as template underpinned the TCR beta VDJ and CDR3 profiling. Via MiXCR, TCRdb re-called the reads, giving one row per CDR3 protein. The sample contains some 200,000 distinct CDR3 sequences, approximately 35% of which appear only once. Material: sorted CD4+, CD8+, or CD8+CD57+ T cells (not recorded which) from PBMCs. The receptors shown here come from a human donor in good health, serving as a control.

Here the CDR3 reads CASSESRQGGANVLTF. CDR3 in DNA: TGCGCCAGCAGTGAGTCGAGGCAGGGTGGGGCCAACGTCCTGACTTTC. The rearrangement joins TRBV10-1 to TRBJ2-6; a weak D match, TRBD1 (5 bases). This CDR3 has 16 amino acids. V was cut by 0 bases and J by 3 bases, with 9 bases left in between. Germline V lookup: CDR1 WNHNN, CDR2 SYGVQD (reference sequence).

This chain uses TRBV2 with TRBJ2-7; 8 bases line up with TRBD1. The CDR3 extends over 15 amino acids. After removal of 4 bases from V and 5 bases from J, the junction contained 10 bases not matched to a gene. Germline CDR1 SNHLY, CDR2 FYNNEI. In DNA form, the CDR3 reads TGTGCCAGCAGTGCTGTAGGGGACAGGCGCCACGAGCAGTACTTC. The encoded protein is CASSAVGDRRHEQYF.

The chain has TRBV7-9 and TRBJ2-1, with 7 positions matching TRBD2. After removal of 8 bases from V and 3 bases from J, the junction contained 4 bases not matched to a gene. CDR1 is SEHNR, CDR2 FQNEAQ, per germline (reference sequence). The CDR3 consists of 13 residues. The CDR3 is CASEGGYYNEQFF. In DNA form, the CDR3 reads TGTGCCAGCGAGGGAGGGTACTACAATGAGCAGTTCTTC. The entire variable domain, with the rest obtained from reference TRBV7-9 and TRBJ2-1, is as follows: DTGVSQNPRHKITKRGQNVTFRCDPISEHNRLYWYRQTLGQGPEFLTYFQNEAQLEKSRLLSDRFSAERPKGSFSTLEIQRTEQGDSAMYLCASEGGYYNEQFFGPGTRLTVL.

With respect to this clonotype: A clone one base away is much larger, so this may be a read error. As DNA, the CDR3 is TGTGCCAGCAGGGCCGGGACCGAAAACTACAAGCAGTACTTC. It is translated as CASRAGTENYKQYF. The rearrangement joins TRBV2 to TRBJ2-7; the D call may be TRBD1 or TRBD2 (5 bases each). Germline V lookup: CDR1 SNHLY, CDR2 FYNNEI. This CDR3 comprises 14 residues.

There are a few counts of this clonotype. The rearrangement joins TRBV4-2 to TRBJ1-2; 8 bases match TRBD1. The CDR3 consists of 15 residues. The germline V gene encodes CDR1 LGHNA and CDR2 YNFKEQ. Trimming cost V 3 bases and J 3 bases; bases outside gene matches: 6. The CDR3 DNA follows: TGTGCCAGCAGCCACGGACAGGGTAGTGACTATGGCTACACCTTC. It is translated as CASSHGQGSDYGYTF.

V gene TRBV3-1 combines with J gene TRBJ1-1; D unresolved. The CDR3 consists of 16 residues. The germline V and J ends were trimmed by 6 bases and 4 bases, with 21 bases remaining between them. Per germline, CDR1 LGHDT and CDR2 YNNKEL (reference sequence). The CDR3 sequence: CASRRNGGGDSTEAFF. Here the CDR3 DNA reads TGTGCCAGCAGACGAAACGGAGGCGGAGACTCCACTGAAGCTTTCTTT.